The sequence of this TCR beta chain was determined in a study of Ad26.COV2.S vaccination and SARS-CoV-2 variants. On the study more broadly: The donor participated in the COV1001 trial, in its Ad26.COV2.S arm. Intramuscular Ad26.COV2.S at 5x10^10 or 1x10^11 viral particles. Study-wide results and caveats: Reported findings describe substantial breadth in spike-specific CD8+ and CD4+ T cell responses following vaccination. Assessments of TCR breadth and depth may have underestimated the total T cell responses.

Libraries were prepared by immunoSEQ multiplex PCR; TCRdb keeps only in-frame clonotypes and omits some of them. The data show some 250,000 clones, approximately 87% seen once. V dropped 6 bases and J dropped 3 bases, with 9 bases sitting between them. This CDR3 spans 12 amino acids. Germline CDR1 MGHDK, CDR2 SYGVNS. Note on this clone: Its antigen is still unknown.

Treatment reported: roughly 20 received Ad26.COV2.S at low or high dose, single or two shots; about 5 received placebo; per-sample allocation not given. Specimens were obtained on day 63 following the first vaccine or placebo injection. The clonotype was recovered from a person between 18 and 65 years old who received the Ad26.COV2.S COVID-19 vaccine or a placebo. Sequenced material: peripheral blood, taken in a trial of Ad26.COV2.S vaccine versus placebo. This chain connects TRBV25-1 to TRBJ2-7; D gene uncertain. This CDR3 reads CASRGLLYEQYF. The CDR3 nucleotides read TGTGCCAGCAGGGGCCTTCTCTACGAGCAGTACTTC.